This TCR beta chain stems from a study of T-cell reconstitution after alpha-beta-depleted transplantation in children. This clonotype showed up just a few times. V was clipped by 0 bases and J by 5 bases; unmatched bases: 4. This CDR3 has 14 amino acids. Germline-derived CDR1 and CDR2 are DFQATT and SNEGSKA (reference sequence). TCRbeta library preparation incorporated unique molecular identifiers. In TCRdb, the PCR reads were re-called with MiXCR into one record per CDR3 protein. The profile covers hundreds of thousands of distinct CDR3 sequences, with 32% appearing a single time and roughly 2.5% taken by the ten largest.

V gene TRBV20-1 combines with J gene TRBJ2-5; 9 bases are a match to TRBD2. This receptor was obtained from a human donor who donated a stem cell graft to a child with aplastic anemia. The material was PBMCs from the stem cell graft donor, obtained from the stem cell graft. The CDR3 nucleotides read TGCAGTGCTAGAGACCGACTAGCGGTTGAGACCCAGTACTTC. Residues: CSARDRLAVETQYF.